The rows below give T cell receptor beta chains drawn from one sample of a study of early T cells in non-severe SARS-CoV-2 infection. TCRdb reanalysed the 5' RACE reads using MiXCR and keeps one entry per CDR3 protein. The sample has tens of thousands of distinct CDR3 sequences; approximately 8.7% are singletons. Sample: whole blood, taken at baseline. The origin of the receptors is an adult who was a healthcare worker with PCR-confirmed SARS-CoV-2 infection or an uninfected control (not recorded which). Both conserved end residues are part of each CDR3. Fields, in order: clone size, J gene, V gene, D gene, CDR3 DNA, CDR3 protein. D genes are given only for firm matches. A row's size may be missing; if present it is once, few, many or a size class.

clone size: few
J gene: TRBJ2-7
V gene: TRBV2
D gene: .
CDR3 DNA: TGTGCCAGCAGTGGAAGAACCGGGGTGACCTACGAGCAGTACTTC
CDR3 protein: CASSGRTGVTYEQYF

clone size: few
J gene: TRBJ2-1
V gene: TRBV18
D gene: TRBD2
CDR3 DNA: TGTGCCAGCCAACTAGCGAATGAGCAGTTCTTC
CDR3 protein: CASQLANEQFF

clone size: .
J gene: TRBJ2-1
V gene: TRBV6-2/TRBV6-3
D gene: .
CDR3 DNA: TGTGCCAGCAGTTACTTTTTGGGGTCGGACAATGAGCAGTCCTTC
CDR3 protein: CASSYFLGSDNEQSF

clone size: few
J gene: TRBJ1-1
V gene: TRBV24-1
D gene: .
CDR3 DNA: TGTGCCACCAGTGATAGTGGTGGGTTTGACGAAGCTTTCTTT
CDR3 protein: CATSDSGGFDEAFF

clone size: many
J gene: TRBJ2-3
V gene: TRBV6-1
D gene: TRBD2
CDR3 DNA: TGTGCCAGCCCAAGCGGGGAAACAGATACGCAGTATTTT
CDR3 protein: CASPSGETDTQYF

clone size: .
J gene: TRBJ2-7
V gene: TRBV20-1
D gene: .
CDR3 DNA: TGCAGTGCTAAACCTTCAGGAAGGGACAACTCCTACGAGCAGTACTTC
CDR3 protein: CSAKPSGRDNSYEQYF

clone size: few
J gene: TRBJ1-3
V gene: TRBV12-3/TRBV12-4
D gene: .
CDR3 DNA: TGTGCCAGCAGTTTAACTGCAAGTGGAAACACCATATATTTT
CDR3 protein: CASSLTASGNTIYF

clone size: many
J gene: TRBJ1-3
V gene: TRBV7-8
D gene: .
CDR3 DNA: TGTGCCAGCAGCTATTGGACGTCTGGAAACACCATATATTTT
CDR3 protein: CASSYWTSGNTIYF

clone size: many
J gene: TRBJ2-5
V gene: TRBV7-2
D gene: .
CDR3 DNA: TGTGCCAGCAGCTTGACGCCCCAAGAGACCCAGTACTTC
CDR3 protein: CASSLTPQETQYF

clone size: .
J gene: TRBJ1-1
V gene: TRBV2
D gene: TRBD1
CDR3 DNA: TGTGCCAGCAGGCGGTCGGGGACAGGGGGAGACACTGAAGCTTTCTTT
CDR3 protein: CASRRSGTGGDTEAFF

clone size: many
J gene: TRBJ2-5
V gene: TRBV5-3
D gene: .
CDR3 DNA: TGTGCCAGAAACCCACCTGGGGGGATACAAGAGACCCAGTACTTC
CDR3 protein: CARNPPGGIQETQYF

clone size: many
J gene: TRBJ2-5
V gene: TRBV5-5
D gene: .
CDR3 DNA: TGTGCCAGCAGCCCCCAAACAGGACGGATGGAGACCCAGTACTTC
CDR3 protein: CASSPQTGRMETQYF

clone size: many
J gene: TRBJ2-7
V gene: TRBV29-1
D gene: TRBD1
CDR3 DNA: TGCAGCGTTGATGTTGGGACAGGGGGCTACGAGCAGTACTTC
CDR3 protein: CSVDVGTGGYEQYF

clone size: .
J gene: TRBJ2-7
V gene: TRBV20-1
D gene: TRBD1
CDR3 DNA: TGCAGTGCTAGAGAGGAACAGGGGGAGCATTACGAGCAGTACTTC
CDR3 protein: CSAREEQGEHYEQYF

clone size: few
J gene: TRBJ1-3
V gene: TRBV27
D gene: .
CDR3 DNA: TGTGCCAGCAGTCCGCAGGTGGGATTCGCTGGAAACACCATATATTTT
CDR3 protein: CASSPQVGFAGNTIYF

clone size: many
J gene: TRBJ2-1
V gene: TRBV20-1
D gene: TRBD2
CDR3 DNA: TGCAGTGCGGGGGGGAGCTCCTACAATGAGCAGTTCTTC
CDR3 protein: CSAGGSSYNEQFF

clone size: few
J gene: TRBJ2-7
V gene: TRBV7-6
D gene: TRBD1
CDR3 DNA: TGTGCCAGCAGCCGGGACAGAACCTACGAGCAGTACTTC
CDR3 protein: CASSRDRTYEQYF

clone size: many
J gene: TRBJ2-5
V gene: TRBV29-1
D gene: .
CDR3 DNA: TGCAGCGTTATGAACAACGGAGAGACCCAGTACTTC
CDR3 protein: CSVMNNGETQYF

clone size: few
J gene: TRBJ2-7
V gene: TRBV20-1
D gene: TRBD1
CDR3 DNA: TGCAGTGCCGGGGGACAGGGGGACGACGAGCAGTACTTC
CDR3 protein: CSAGGQGDDEQYF

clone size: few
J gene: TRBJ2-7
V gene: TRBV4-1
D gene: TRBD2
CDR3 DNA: TGCGCCAGCAGCCAGCAGCGGGGGGACTACGAGCAGTACTTC
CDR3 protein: CASSQQRGDYEQYF

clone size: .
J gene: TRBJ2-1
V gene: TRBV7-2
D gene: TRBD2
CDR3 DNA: TGTGCCAGCAGCTTACGGACTAGCGGGGGATCCTACAATGAGCAGTTCTTC
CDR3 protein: CASSLRTSGGSYNEQFF

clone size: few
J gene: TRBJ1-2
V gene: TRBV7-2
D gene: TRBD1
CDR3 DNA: TGTGCCAGCAGCCCGACAGGGGGGACTGAAGGCTACACCTTC
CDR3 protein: CASSPTGGTEGYTF

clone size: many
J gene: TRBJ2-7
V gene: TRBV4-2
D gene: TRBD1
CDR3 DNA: TGTGCCAGCAGCCAGACCGGGACAGGGGTCTACGAGCAGTACTTC
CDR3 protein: CASSQTGTGVYEQYF

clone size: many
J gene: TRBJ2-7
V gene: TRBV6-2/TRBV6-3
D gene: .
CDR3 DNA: TGTGCCAGCAGTTACTTACCGGGATCCTTATTGGGCTACGAGCAGTACTTC
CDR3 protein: CASSYLPGSLLGYEQYF

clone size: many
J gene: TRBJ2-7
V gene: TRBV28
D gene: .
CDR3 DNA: TGTGCCAGCCAAACCTCCGGAGGCGGCTACGAGCAGTACTTC
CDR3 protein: CASQTSGGGYEQYF

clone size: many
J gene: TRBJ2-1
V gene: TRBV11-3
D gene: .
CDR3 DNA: TGTGCCAGCAGCTTAGATCGTACGGACTACAATGAGCAGTTCTTC
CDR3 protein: CASSLDRTDYNEQFF

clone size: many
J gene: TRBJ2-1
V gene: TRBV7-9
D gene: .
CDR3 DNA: TGTGCCAGCAGTCAATCGGTCAATGAGCAGTTCTTC
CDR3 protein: CASSQSVNEQFF

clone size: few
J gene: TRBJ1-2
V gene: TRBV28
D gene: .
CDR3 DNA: TGTGCCAGCAGTACCGGGGGGGACTATGGCTACACCTTC
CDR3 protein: CASSTGGDYGYTF